What follows is one T cell receptor (beta chain) and its context. Its antigen is currently not known. Base qualities are missing; no much larger clone stands one base away. This record comes from a study of radiotherapy plus CTLA-4 blockade in lung cancer (dated by TCRdb to 2017 to 2018). With regard to the full study: Among enrolled patients, approximately 18% had an objective response and 25% to 35% reached disease control. Overall study results and their limits: After treatment with radiotherapy and ipilimumab, TCR clones that originated in tumors expanded in peripheral blood. Early dynamic changes in blood T cell clones, together with increased serum interferon-beta after radiation, were reported as the strongest predictors of response.

The CDR3 sequence holds 15 residues, the cysteine and valine included. Just CDR3 DNA is preserved here, 45 bases in frame from base 1. Via the germline V gene (reference sequence), CDR1 is LNHDA and CDR2 SQIVND. The germline V and J ends show losses of 6 bases and 8 bases respectively, and no gene match explains 11 bases of the junction. In this study, focal radiation therapy paired with CTLA-4 blockade (ipilimumab) was tested in patients who had chemo-refractory metastatic non-small-cell lung cancer. The receptor library was made with the immunoSEQ multiplex PCR assay. TCRdb's version of the immuneACCESS table is confined to in-frame rearrangements and falls short of the full clone set. An unresolved V gene accounts for under half of the shortfall where checked; the remainder is of unknown origin. The sample table shows tens of thousands of clones, and around 87% are seen once. Approximately 2.2% of the sample is in the top ten clones.

The chain joins TRBV19 to TRBJ2-7; 12 nucleotides in the junction match TRBD1. The sequences come from peripheral blood, collected from a patient treated with radiotherapy plus ipilimumab. The sequence came from a human donor with non-small cell lung cancer who had a partial response to radiotherapy plus ipilimumab. In nucleotides, the sequence is TGTGCCAGTAGCCCAACCGGGGGGACAGGGGGCAAGCAGTACGTC. Its product reads: CASSPTGGTGGKQYV.